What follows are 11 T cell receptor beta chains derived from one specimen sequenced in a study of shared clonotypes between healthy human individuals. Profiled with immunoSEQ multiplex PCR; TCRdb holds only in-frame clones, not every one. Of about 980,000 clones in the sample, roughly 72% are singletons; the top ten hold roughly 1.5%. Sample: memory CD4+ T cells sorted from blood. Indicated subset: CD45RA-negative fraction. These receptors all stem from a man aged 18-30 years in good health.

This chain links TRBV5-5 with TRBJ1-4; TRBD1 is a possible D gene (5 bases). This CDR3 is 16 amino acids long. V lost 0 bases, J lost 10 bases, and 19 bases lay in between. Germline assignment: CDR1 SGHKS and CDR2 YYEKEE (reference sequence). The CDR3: CASSLAGGTQGGKLFF. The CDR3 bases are TGTGCCAGCAGCTTGGCCGGGGGGACCCAAGGAGGAAAACTGTTTTTT.

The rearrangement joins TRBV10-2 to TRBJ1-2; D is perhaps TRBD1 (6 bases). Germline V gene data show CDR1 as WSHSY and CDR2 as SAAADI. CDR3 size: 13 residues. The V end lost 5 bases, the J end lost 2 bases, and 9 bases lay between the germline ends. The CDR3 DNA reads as TGCGCCAGCAGTTCAACAGGGAACTATGGCTACACCTTC. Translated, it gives CASSSTGNYGYTF.

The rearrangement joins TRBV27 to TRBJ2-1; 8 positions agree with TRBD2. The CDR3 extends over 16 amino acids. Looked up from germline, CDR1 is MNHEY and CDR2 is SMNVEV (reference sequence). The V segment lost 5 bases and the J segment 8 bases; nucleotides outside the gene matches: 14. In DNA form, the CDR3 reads TGTGCCAGCAGTCCCACCCTCGGGGTAGCGGGACATGAGCAGTTCTTC. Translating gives CASSPTLGVAGHEQFF.

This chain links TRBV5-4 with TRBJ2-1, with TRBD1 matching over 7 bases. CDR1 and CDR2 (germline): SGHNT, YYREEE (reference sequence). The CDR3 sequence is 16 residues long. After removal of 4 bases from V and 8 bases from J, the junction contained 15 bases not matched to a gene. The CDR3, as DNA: TGTGCCAGCAGCCGCCCCGGGCCAGGGGGTAGGCATGAGCAGTTCTTC. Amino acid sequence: CASSRPGPGGRHEQFF.

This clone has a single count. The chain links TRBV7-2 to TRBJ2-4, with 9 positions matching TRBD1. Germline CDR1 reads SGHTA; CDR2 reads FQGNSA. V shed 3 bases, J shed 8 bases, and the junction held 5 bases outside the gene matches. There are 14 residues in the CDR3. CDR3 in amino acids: CASSLTGGVHIQYF. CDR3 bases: TGTGCCAGCAGCTTGACAGGGGGGGTACACATTCAGTACTTC. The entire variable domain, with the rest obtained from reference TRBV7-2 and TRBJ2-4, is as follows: GAGVSQSPSNKVTEKGKDVELRCDPISGHTALYWYRQSLGQGLEFLIYFQGNSAPDKSGLPSDRFSAERTGGSVSTLTIQRTQQEDSAVYLCASSLTGGVHIQYFGAGTRLSVL.

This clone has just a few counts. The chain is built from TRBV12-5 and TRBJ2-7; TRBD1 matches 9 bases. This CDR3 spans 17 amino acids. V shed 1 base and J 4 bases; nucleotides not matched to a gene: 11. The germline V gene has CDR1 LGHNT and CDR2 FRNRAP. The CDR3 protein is CASGLGAPGTGIYEQYF. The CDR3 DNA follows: TGTGCTAGTGGTTTGGGTGCTCCGGGGACAGGGATTTACGAGCAGTACTTC. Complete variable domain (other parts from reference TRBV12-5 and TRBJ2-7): DARVTQTPRHKVTEMGQEVTMRCQPILGHNTVFWYRQTMMQGLELLAYFRNRAPLDDSGMPKDRFSAEMPDATLATLKIQPSEPRDSAVYFCASGLGAPGTGIYEQYFGPGTRLTVT.

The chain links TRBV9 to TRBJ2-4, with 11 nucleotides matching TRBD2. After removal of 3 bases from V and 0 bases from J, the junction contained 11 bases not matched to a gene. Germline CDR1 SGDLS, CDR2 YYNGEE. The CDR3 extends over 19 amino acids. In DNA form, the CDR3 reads TGTGCCAGCAGCGCGGGACTAGCGGATCGAGGTCTAGCCAAAAACATTCAGTACTTC. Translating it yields CASSAGLADRGLAKNIQYF.

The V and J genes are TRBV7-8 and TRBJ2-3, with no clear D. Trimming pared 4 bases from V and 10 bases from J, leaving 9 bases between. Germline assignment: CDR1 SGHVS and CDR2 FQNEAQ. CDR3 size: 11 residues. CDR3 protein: CASSSELAQYF. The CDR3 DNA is TGTGCCAGCAGCTCAGAATTGGCGCAGTATTTT.

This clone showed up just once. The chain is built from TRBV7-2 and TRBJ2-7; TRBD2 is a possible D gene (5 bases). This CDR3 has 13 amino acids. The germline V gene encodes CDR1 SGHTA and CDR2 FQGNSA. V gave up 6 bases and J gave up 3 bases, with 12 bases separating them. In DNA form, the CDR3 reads TGTGCCAGCAGACGAACCGGGGTCTACGAGCAGTACTTC. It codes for CASRRTGVYEQYF. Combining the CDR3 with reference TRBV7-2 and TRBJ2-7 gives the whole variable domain GAGVSQSPSNKVTEKGKDVELRCDPISGHTALYWYRQSLGQGLEFLIYFQGNSAPDKSGLPSDRFSAERTGGSVSTLTIQRTQQEDSAVYLCASRRTGVYEQYFGPGTRLTVT.

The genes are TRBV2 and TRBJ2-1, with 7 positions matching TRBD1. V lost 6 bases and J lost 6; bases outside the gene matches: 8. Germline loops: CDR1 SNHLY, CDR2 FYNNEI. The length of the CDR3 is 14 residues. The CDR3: CASRHWDRSNEQFF. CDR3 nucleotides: TGTGCCAGCAGGCATTGGGACAGAAGCAATGAGCAGTTCTTC.

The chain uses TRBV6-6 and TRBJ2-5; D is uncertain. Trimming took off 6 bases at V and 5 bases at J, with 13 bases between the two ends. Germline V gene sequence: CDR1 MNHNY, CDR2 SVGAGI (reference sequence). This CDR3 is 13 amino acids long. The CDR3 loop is CASRGEASETQYF. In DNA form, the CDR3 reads TGTGCCAGCAGGGGCGAGGCGTCCGAGACCCAGTACTTC.